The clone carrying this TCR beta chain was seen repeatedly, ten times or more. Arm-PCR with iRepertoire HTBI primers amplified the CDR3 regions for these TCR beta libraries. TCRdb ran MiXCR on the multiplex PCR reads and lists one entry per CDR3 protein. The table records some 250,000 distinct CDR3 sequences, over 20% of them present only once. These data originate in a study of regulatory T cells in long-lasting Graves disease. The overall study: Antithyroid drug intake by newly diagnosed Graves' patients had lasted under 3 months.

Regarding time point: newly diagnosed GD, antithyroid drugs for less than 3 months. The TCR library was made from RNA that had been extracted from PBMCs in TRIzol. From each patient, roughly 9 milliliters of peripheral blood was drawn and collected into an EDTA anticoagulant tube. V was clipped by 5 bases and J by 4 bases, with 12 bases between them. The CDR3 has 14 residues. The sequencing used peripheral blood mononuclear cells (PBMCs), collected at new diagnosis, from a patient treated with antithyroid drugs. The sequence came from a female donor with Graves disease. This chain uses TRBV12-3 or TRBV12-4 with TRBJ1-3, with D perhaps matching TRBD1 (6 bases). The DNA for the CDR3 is TGTGCCAGCAGTGAGGACAGAACGGGAAACACCATATATTTT. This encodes CASSEDRTGNTIYF.